The rows below give T cell receptor beta chains drawn from one sample of a study of blood T cell repertoires in COVID-19. Only in-frame clones appear in the TCRdb table, and some are missing; sequencing was by immunoSEQ multiplex PCR. The table records more than 140,000 clones, about 86% of them present only once. The source material was peripheral blood. These receptors came from a woman aged 55-69 years with acute or convalescent COVID-19. Each CDR3 is given with its conserved first and last residue. D genes are given only for firm matches. Where a row states a size, it is once, few, many or the class of an expanded clone; other rows omit it.

j_gene | v_gene | abundance | d_gene | CDR3aa | CDR3nt
TRBJ1-5 | TRBV5-6 | NA | NA | CASSLAADQPQHF | TGTGCCAGCAGCTTGGCCGCGGATCAGCCCCAGCATTTT
TRBJ1-3 | TRBV4-1 | NA | TRBD1 | CASSPLTGTAGNTIYF | TGCGCCAGCAGCCCCCTAACCGGGACAGCTGGAAACACCATATATTTT
TRBJ2-7 | TRBV9 | NA | TRBD2 | CASSVGTSGYEQYF | TGTGCCAGCAGCGTAGGAACTAGCGGGTACGAGCAGTACTTC
TRBJ2-7 | TRBV6-5 | NA | NA | CASSIQDYEQYF | TGTGCCAGCAGTATACAGGACTACGAGCAGTACTTC
TRBJ2-5 | TRBV6-6 | NA | NA | CASSYWRGLSETQYF | TGTGCCAGCAGTTACTGGCGGGGGCTTTCCGAGACCCAGTACTTC
TRBJ2-3 | TRBV19 | NA | TRBD1 | CASSIDQVPDRARTDTQYF | TGTGCCAGTAGTATAGATCAAGTCCCCGACAGGGCCCGCACAGATACGCAGTATTTT
TRBJ2-5 | TRBV5-1 | once | TRBD1 | CASSFWPISGQQETQYF | TGCGCCAGCAGCTTCTGGCCTATATCGGGACAGCAAGAGACCCAGTACTTC
TRBJ1-1 | TRBV4-2 | NA | NA | CASSPSRGNTEAFF | TGTGCCAGCAGCCCCAGCAGGGGAAACACTGAAGCTTTCTTT
TRBJ2-7 | TRBV4-1 | once | TRBD2 | CASSQVSGPSYEQYF | TGCGCCAGCAGCCAAGTTAGCGGGCCCTCCTACGAGCAGTACTTC
TRBJ1-6 | TRBV2 | NA | NA | CASNEQGMNSPLHF | TGTGCCAGCAACGAACAGGGTATGAATTCACCCCTCCACTTT
TRBJ1-1 | TRBV5-5 | NA | NA | CASSEQSVNTEAFF | TGTGCCAGCAGCGAACAGTCCGTTAACACTGAAGCTTTCTTT
TRBJ2-1 | TRBV19 | once | TRBD2 | CASSIAGGISYNEQFF | TGTGCCAGTAGTATAGCGGGGGGAATTTCCTACAATGAGCAGTTCTTC
TRBJ2-1 | TRBV28 | NA | NA | CASVGGAGYNEQFF | TGTGCCAGCGTGGGGGGGGCCGGGTACAATGAGCAGTTCTTC
TRBJ2-2 | TRBV11-2 | NA | NA | CASSLGWARAGELFF | TGTGCCAGCAGCTTAGGCTGGGCCAGGGCCGGGGAGCTGTTTTTT
TRBJ2-1 | TRBV24-1 | NA | NA | CATSAATSWNEQFF | TGTGCCACCAGTGCGGCGACTAGTTGGAATGAGCAGTTCTTC
TRBJ1-5 | TRBV27 | NA | NA | CASSFGGTNQPQHF | TGTGCCAGCAGTTTCGGGGGGACGAATCAGCCCCAGCATTTT
TRBJ1-3 | TRBV4-1 | NA | NA | CASSQEAVPGNTIYF | TGCGCCAGCAGCCAAGAGGCGGTTCCTGGAAACACCATATATTTT
TRBJ1-2 | TRBV4-1 | NA | TRBD1 | CASSQHTLDRGISGYTF | TGCGCCAGCAGCCAACACACCCTCGACAGGGGCATATCGGGCTACACCTTC
TRBJ2-5 | TRBV5-5 | NA | NA | CASSFSPAGRGTETQYF | TGTGCCAGCAGCTTTAGTCCGGCGGGTAGGGGGACAGAGACCCAGTACTTC
TRBJ1-3 | TRBV30 | NA | TRBD1 | CAWKLGQGVSGNTIYF | TGTGCCTGGAAACTGGGACAGGGGGTCTCTGGAAACACCATATATTTT
TRBJ1-6 | TRBV10-2 | NA | NA | CASSPSSGYNSPLHF | TGCGCCAGCAGTCCCTCCTCGGGCTATAATTCACCCCTCCACTTT
TRBJ1-5 | TRBV2 | NA | NA | CASKLGEYSNQPQHF | TGTGCCAGCAAGCTAGGCGAGTATAGCAATCAGCCCCAGCATTTT
TRBJ2-3 | TRBV30 | NA | NA | CAWRTGLNTQYF | TGTGCCTGGAGAACAGGGTTAAATACGCAGTATTTT
TRBJ2-7 | TRBV4-1 | NA | NA | CASSQDLTRTVSYEQYF | TGCGCCAGCAGCCAAGATCTTACCCGGACAGTCTCCTACGAGCAGTACTTC
TRBJ1-2 | TRBV5-1 | NA | NA | CASSRGSEYYGYTF | TGCGCCAGCAGCCGCGGATCTGAATACTATGGCTACACCTTC
TRBJ1-5 | TRBV27 | NA | TRBD1 | CASSSGTVNQPQHF | TGTGCCAGCAGTTCCGGGACAGTCAATCAGCCCCAGCATTTT
TRBJ1-5 | TRBV11-2 | NA | TRBD1 | CASSPKLTGAQPQHF | TGTGCCAGCAGCCCCAAACTTACAGGGGCACAGCCCCAGCATTTT
TRBJ1-2 | TRBV4-2 | NA | NA | CASSQESGNGYTF | TGTGCCAGCAGCCAGGAATCGGGAAATGGCTACACCTTC
TRBJ1-2 | TRBV6-5 | NA | NA | CASLGIGSRTNGYTF | TGTGCCAGCTTGGGGATTGGGAGCAGAACGAATGGCTACACCTTC
TRBJ1-6 | TRBV28 | NA | NA | CASSLGQYNSPLHF | TGTGCCAGCAGTTTAGGACAATATAATTCACCCCTCCACTTT
TRBJ1-1 | TRBV6-5 | NA | NA | CASRATGPTEAFF | TGTGCCAGCAGAGCGACAGGACCCACTGAAGCTTTCTTT
TRBJ1-2 | TRBV30 | once | NA | CAWSIGSNYGYTF | TGTGCCTGGAGTATCGGGTCTAACTATGGCTACACCTTC
TRBJ2-3 | TRBV9 | NA | TRBD2 | CASSVQLAGGTDTQYF | TGTGCCAGCAGCGTACAACTAGCGGGGGGCACAGATACGCAGTATTTT
TRBJ2-7 | TRBV5-1 | NA | TRBD2 | CASSASGGTSSYEQYF | TGCGCCAGCAGCGCTAGCGGGGGAACGAGCTCCTACGAGCAGTACTTC
TRBJ1-1 | TRBV5-4 | NA | NA | CASSLEVGRGTEAFF | TGTGCCAGCAGCCTGGAGGTCGGCCGGGGCACTGAAGCTTTCTTT
TRBJ2-3 | TRBV10-3 | NA | TRBD1 | CAISRGTGRSTSTDTQYF | TGTGCCATCAGCAGAGGGACAGGGCGTTCAACTAGCACAGATACGCAGTATTTT
TRBJ2-1 | TRBV27 | NA | TRBD2 | CASSARLAGVLPLNEQFF | TGTGCCAGCAGTGCCCGACTAGCGGGGGTGCTCCCGCTCAATGAGCAGTTCTTC
TRBJ2-2 | TRBV7-2 | once | NA | CASSLIPGRNTGELFF | TGTGCCAGCAGCTTAATACCGGGAAGAAACACCGGGGAGCTGTTTTTT
TRBJ1-5 | TRBV27 | NA | NA | CASRSLNQPQHF | TGTGCCAGCAGAAGCCTCAATCAGCCCCAGCATTTT
TRBJ2-1 | TRBV7-2 | NA | TRBD2 | CASSLWRRGDNEQFF | TGTGCCAGCAGCTTGTGGAGGCGGGGGGATAATGAGCAGTTCTTC
TRBJ2-1 | TRBV28 | NA | TRBD2 | CASSFQKLAGRNNEQFF | TGTGCCAGCAGTTTCCAAAAACTAGCGGGGAGGAACAATGAGCAGTTCTTC
TRBJ2-7 | TRBV4-1 | NA | TRBD1 | CASSQEGGTGYEQYF | TGCGCCAGCAGCCAAGAAGGAGGGACAGGATACGAGCAGTACTTC
TRBJ2-3 | TRBV9 | NA | NA | CASSVMGGGSTDTQYF | TGTGCCAGCAGCGTAATGGGAGGGGGAAGTACAGATACGCAGTATTTT
TRBJ1-1 | TRBV9 | NA | NA | CASSYFEGNTEAFF | TGTGCCAGCAGCTACTTTGAGGGGAACACTGAAGCTTTCTTT
TRBJ2-7 | TRBV5-1 | NA | NA | CASSRGGESEQYF | TGCGCCAGCAGCAGAGGAGGTGAGTCCGAGCAGTACTTC
TRBJ1-5 | TRBV7-2 | NA | TRBD1 | CASSLKTGVQPQHF | TGTGCCAGCAGTTTAAAAACAGGGGTTCAGCCCCAGCATTTT
TRBJ2-2 | TRBV5-4 | NA | NA | CASSLANRLAGELFF | TGTGCCAGCAGCTTGGCCAATAGACTCGCCGGGGAGCTGTTTTTT
TRBJ1-1 | TRBV5-5 | NA | NA | CASSWRVEAFF | TGTGCCAGCAGCTGGAGGGTTGAAGCTTTCTTT
TRBJ2-7 | TRBV7-9 | NA | NA | CASSLALPPWEQYF | TGTGCCAGCAGCTTAGCACTGCCGCCCTGGGAGCAGTACTTC
TRBJ1-3 | TRBV15 | NA | NA | CATSRDRDTGNTIYF | TGTGCCACCAGCAGAGATCGGGATACTGGAAACACCATATATTTT
TRBJ1-1 | TRBV11-3 | NA | TRBD1 | CASSREKQGRAEAFF | TGTGCCAGCAGCCGGGAGAAACAGGGGCGGGCTGAAGCTTTCTTT
TRBJ2-2 | TRBV9 | once | NA | CASSVAGVNTGELFF | TGTGCCAGCAGCGTAGCAGGGGTTAACACCGGGGAGCTGTTTTTT
TRBJ2-1 | TRBV11-3 | once | TRBD1 | CASSLGQGSEQFF | TGTGCCAGCAGCTTAGGACAGGGCAGTGAGCAGTTCTTC
TRBJ1-6 | TRBV25-1 | NA | NA | CASSDTPSSYNSPLHF | TGTGCCAGCAGTGATACTCCAAGCTCCTATAATTCACCCCTCCACTTT
TRBJ1-2 | TRBV3-1/TRBV3-2 | NA | NA | CASSPTGWGNYGYTF | TGTGCCAGCAGCCCGACAGGTTGGGGCAACTATGGCTACACCTTC
TRBJ1-6 | TRBV12-3/TRBV12-4 | NA | NA | CASTRRDSPLHF | TGTGCCAGCACCCGGAGGGATTCACCCCTCCACTTT